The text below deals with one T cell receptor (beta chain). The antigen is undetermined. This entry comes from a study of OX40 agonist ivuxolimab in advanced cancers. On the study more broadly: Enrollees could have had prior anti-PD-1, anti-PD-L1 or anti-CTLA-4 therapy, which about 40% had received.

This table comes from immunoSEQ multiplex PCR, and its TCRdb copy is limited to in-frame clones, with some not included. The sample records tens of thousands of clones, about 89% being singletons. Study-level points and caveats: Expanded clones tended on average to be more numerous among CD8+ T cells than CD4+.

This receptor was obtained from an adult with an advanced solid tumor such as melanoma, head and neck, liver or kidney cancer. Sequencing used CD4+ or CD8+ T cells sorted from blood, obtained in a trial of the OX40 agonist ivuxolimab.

Written as DNA, the CDR3 is TGTGCCAGTAGTATAGCGGTGGGGGAGACCCAGTACTTC. It is translated as CASSIAVGETQYF. This sequence joins TRBV19 and TRBJ2-5, with D unclear. CDR3 length: 13 amino acids. Deletions cut 1 base from V and 5 bases from J, with 8 bases between. Germline values: CDR1 LNHDA, CDR2 SQIVND (reference sequence).